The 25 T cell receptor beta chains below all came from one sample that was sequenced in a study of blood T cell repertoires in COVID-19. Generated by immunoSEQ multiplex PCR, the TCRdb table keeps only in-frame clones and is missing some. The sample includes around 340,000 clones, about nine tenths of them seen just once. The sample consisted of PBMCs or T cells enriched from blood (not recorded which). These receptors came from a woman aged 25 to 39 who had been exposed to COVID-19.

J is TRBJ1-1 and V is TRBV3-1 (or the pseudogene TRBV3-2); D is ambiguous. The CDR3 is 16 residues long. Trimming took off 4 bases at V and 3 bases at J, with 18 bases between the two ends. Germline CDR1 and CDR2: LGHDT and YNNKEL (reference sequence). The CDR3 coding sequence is TGTGCCAGCAGCCCTCCCGACGGCCGAGGGTACACTGAAGCTTTCTTT. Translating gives CASSPPDGRGYTEAFF.

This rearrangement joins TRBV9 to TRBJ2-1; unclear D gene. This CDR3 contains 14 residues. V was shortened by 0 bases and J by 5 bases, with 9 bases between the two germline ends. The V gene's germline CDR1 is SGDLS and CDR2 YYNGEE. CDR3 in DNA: TGTGCCAGCAGCGTAGTAGGAGTCGACAATGAGCAGTTCTTC. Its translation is CASSVVGVDNEQFF.

CDR3 amino acids: CASSGNTEAFF. DNA for the CDR3: TGTGCCAGCTCCGGGAACACTGAAGCTTTCTTT. The chain employs TRBV18 and TRBJ1-1; D gene ambiguous. In germline, CDR1 is KGHSH, CDR2 LQKENI. The CDR3 is made up of 11 amino acids. V was pared by 6 bases and J by 1 base, with 3 bases between.

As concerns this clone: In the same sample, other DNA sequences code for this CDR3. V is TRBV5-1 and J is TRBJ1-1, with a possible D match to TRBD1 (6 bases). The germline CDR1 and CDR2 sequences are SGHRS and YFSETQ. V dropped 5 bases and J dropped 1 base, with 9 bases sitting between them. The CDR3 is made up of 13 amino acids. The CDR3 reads CASSLTGNTEAFF. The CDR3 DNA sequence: TGCGCCAGCAGTCTGACAGGGAACACTGAAGCTTTCTTT. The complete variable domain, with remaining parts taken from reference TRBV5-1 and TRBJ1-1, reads KAGVTQTPRYLIKTRGQQVTLSCSPISGHRSVSWYQQTPGQGLQFLFEYFSETQRNKGNFPGRFSGRQFSNSRSEMNVSTLELGDSALYLCASSLTGNTEAFFGQGTRLTVV.

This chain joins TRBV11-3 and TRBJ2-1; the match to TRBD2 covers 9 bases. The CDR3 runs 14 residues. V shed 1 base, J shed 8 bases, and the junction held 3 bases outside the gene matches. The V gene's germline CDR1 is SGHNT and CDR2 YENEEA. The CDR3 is CASSLGSGSYEQFF. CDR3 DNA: TGTGCCAGCAGCTTAGGTAGCGGGAGCTATGAGCAGTTCTTC.

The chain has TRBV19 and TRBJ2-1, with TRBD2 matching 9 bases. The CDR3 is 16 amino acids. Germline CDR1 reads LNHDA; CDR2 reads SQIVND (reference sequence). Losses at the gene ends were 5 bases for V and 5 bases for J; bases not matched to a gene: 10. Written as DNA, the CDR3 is TGTGCCAGTAGTGGAGGGGGAGTAGCGGGAGACAATGAGCAGTTCTTC. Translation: CASSGGGVAGDNEQFF.

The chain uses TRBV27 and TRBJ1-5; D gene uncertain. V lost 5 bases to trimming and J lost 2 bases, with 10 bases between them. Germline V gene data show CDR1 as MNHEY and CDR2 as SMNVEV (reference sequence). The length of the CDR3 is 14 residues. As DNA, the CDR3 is TGTGCCAGCAGTCCCGGCCGGGGCAATCAGCCCCAGCATTTT. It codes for CASSPGRGNQPQHF.

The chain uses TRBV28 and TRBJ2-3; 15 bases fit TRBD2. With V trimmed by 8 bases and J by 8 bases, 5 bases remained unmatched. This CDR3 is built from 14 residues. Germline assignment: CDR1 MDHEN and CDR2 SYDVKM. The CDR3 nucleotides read TGTGCCAGCGAGAGGACTAGCGGGAGGGGTACGCAGTATTTT. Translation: CASERTSGRGTQYF.

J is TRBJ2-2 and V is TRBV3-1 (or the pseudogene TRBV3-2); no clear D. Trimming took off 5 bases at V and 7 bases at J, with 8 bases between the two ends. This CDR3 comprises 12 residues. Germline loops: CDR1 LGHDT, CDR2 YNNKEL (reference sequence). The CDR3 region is CASSVNGGELFF. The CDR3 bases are TGTGCCAGCAGCGTAAACGGCGGGGAGCTGTTTTTT.

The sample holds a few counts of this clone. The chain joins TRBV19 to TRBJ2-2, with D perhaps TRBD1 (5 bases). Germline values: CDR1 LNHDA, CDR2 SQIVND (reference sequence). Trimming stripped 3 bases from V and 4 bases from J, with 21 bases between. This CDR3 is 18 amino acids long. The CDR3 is CASSMGQGTWATTGELFF. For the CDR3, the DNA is TGTGCCAGTAGTATGGGTCAGGGTACGTGGGCGACCACCGGGGAGCTGTTTTTT.

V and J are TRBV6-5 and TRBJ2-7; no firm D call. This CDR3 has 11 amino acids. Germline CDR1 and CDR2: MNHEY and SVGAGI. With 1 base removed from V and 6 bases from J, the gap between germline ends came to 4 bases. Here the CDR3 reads CASSYFSEQYF. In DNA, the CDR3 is TGTGCCAGCAGTTACTTCAGCGAGCAGTACTTC.

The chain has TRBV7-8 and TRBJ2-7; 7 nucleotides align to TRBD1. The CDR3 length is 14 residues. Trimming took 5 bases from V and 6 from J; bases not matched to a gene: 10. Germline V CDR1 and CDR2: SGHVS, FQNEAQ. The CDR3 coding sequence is TGTGCCAGCAGCGTCCTCCGGGACAGAGGCGAGCAGTACTTC. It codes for CASSVLRDRGEQYF.

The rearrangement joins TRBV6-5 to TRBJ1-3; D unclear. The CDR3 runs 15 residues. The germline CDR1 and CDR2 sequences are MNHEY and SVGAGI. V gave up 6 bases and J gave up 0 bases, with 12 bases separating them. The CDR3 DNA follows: TGTGCCAGCAGGAATACCGGGAGCTCTGGAAACACCATATATTTT. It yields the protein CASRNTGSSGNTIYF.

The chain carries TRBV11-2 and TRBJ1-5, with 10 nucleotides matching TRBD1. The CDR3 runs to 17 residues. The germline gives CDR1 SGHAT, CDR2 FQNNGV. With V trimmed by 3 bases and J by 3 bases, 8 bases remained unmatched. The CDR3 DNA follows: TGTGCCAGCAGCTTCTCCGACAGGGGGCTCGACAATCAGCCCCAGCATTTT. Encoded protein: CASSFSDRGLDNQPQHF.

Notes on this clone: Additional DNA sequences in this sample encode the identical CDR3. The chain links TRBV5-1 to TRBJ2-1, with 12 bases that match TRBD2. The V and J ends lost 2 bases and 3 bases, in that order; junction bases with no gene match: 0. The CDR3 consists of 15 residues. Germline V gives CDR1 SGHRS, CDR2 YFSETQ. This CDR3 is CASSLLAGGYNEQFF. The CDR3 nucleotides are TGCGCCAGCAGCTTACTAGCGGGAGGCTACAATGAGCAGTTCTTC.

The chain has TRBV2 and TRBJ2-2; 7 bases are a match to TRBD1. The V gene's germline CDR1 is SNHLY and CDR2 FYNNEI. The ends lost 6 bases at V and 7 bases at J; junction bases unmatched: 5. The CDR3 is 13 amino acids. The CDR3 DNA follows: TGTGCCAGCAGCCGGACAGGTGTCGGGGAGCTGTTTTTT. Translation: CASSRTGVGELFF.

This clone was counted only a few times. The CDR3 here is CASSESGLPTGELFF. The CDR3 nucleotides are TGTGCCAGCAGTGAAAGCGGACTACCCACCGGGGAGCTGTTTTTT. The J gene is TRBJ2-2, the V gene TRBV25-1, with TRBD2 as a possible D gene (6 bases). The CDR3 consists of 15 residues. The germline V and J ends were trimmed by 2 bases and 4 bases, with 11 bases remaining between them. The germline V gene has CDR1 MGHDK and CDR2 SYGVNS.

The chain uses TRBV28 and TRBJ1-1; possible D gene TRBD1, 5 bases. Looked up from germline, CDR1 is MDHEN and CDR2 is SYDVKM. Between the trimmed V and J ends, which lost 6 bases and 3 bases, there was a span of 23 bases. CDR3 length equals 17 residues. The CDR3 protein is CASRENWGGIRDTEAFF. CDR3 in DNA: TGTGCCAGCAGGGAGAATTGGGGGGGTATTAGGGACACTGAAGCTTTCTTT.

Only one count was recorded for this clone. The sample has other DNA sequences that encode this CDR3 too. Written as DNA, the CDR3 is TGTGCCACCAGTGATCCGACAGGGGGCGGTCAGCCCCAGCATTTT. This codes for CATSDPTGGGQPQHF. The chain employs TRBV24-1 and TRBJ1-5, with TRBD1 matching over 10 bases. Losses at the gene ends were 3 bases for V and 6 bases for J; bases not matched to a gene: 4. CDR1 is KGHDR, CDR2 SFDVKD, per germline. This CDR3 has 15 amino acids.

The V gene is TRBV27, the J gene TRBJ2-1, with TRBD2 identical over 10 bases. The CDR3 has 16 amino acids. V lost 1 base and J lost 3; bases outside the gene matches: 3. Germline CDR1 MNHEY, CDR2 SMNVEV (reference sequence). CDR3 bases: TGTGCCAGCAGTTTATTCCTAGCGGGAGACTACAATGAGCAGTTCTTC. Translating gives CASSLFLAGDYNEQFF.

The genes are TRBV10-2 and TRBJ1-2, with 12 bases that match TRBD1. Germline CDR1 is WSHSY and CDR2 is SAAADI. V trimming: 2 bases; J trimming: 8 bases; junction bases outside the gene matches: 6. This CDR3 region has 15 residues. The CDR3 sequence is CASSEPGQGAPGYTF. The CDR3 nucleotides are TGCGCCAGCAGTGAGCCGGGACAGGGGGCGCCCGGCTACACCTTC.

The CDR3 is CASSLVAGTATYEQYF. CDR3 DNA sequence: TGCGCCAGCAGCTTGGTGGCTGGGACAGCGACCTACGAGCAGTACTTC. This sequence joins TRBV5-1 and TRBJ2-7; TRBD1 matches at 7 bases. The germline gives CDR1 SGHRS, CDR2 YFSETQ. This CDR3 is 16 amino acids long. Losses at the gene ends were 0 bases for V and 2 bases for J; bases not matched to a gene: 8.

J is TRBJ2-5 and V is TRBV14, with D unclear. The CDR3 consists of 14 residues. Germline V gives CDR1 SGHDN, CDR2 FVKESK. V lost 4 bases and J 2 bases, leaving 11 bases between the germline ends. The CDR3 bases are TGTGCCAGCAGCCCCTGGCAGAAACAAGAGACCCAGTACTTC. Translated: CASSPWQKQETQYF.

For the CDR3, the DNA is TGTGCCAGCAGCTTAGTTTCGGGGCAGCCCCAGCATTTT. Residues: CASSLVSGQPQHF. The chain employs TRBV7-2 and TRBJ1-5; unclear D gene. From germline, CDR1 is SGHTA and CDR2 FQGNSA. V gave up 1 base and J gave up 7 bases, with 8 bases separating them. The CDR3 runs to 13 residues.

CDR3 in DNA: TGTGCCAGCAGTTTATACGGTCAGCCCCAGCATTTT. Its protein product is CASSLYGQPQHF. The chain has TRBV27 and TRBJ1-5; D remains ambiguous. Germline CDR1 MNHEY, CDR2 SMNVEV (reference sequence). Trimming stripped 1 base from V and 6 bases from J, with 4 bases between. The CDR3 extends over 12 amino acids.